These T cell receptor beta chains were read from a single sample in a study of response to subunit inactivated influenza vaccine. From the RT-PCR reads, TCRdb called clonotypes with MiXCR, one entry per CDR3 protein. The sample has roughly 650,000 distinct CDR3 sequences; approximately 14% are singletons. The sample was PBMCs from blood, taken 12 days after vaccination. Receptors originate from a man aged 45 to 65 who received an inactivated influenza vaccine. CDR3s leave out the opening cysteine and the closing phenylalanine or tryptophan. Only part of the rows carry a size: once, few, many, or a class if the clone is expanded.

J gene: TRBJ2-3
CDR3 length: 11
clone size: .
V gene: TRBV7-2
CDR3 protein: ASREGGWDTQY

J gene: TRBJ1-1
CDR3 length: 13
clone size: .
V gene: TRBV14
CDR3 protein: ASSPGGSLNTEAF

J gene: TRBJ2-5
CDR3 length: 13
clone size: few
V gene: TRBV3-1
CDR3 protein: ASSQARTGGGTQY

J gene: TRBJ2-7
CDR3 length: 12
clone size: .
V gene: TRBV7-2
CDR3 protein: ASSFTDTSYEQY

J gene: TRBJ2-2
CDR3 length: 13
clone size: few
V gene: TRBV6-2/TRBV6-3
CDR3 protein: ASSYDRGSSGELF

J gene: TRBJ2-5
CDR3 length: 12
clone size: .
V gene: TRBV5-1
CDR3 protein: ASSLNRGSETQY

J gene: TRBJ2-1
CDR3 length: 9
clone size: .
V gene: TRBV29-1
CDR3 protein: SVGQANEQF

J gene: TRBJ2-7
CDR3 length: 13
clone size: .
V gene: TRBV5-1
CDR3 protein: ASSLTGDKAYEQY

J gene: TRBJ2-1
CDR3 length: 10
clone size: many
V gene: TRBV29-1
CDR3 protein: SVEAQGNEQF

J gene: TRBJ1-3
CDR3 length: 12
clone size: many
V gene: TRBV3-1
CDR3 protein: ASSQDFGGNTIY

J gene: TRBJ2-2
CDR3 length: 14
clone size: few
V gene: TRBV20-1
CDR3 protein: SARDFLEANTGELF

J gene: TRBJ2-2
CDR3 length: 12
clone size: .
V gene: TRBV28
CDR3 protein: ASRGLENTGELF

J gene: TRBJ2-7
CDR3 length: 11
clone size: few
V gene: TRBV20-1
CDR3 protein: SAKLGAGDEQY